This is a list of T cell receptor beta chains from one sample in a study of T cell responses to AZD1222 COVID-19 vaccine. Clones were read by immunoSEQ multiplex PCR, and TCRdb kept only the in-frame ones, dropping some. The repertoire holds 140,000 to 150,000 clones, with approximately 90% as singletons. The sequenced sample was peripheral blood, obtained 28 days after the second AZD1222 dose. The origin of the receptors is an adult who received the AZD1222 COVID-19 vaccine. Both conserved end residues are part of each CDR3. D genes are given only for firm matches. Some rows mark clone size as missing; the rest say once, few, many or name a class of expanded clone.

clone_size	v_call	cdr3_length	j_call	d_call	cdr3_nt	cdr3_aa
-	TRBV19	16	TRBJ1-3	TRBD1	TGTGCCAGTAGTAGAATCCGGGACAGACGTGGAAACACCATATATTTT	CASSRIRDRRGNTIYF
-	TRBV23-1	15	TRBJ1-2	-	TGCGCCAGCAGTCAATCACCAAGACAGCTCTATGGCTACACCTTC	CASSQSPRQLYGYTF
-	TRBV2	14	TRBJ1-3	-	TGTGCCAGCAGTGCGGCACACTCTGGAAACACCATATATTTT	CASSAAHSGNTIYF
-	TRBV19	15	TRBJ2-3	-	TGTGCCAGTAGTATAGAGTCGACTAGGGCAGATACGCAGTATTTT	CASSIESTRADTQYF
-	TRBV19	15	TRBJ2-2	TRBD2	TGTGCCAGTAGAGTGGGACTAGCGGAAACCGGGGAGCTGTTTTTT	CASRVGLAETGELFF
-	TRBV19	12	TRBJ1-2	-	TGTGCCAGTAAGGAGGGGGGGAATAGCTACACCTTC	CASKEGGNSYTF
-	TRBV6-2/TRBV6-3	13	TRBJ2-1	-	TGTGCCAGCAGTCTTCGAGTTGTAAATGAGCAGTTCTTC	CASSLRVVNEQFF
-	TRBV13	15	TRBJ1-3	-	TGTGCCAGCAGCTTACGGAGATACTCCGGAAACACCATATATTTT	CASSLRRYSGNTIYF
-	TRBV5-1	15	TRBJ2-5	TRBD2	TGCGCCAGCAGCCTAAGCCCTAGCGGCCAAGAGACCCAGTACTTC	CASSLSPSGQETQYF
-	TRBV4-1	13	TRBJ2-1	-	TGCGCCAGCAGCCAAGTGGACTTAGGCGCCCGGTTCTTC	CASSQVDLGARFF
-	TRBV5-1	15	TRBJ2-2	TRBD2	TGCGCCAGCAGGGGTCCGGGAGGGAACACCGGGGAGCTGTTTTTT	CASRGPGGNTGELFF
-	TRBV6-5	15	TRBJ1-6	TRBD1	TGTGCCAGCAGAAAGACAGGGAACTATAATTCACCCCTCCACTTT	CASRKTGNYNSPLHF
-	TRBV5-1	19	TRBJ1-4	-	TGCGCCAGCAGCCCCCGGGGAGACCCGATAGCTAGGTGGGGTGAAAAACTGTTTTTT	CASSPRGDPIARWGEKLFF
-	TRBV29-1	13	TRBJ2-1	-	TGCAGCGTTGAGACAGACACCTACAATGAGCAGTTCTTC	CSVETDTYNEQFF
-	TRBV18	15	TRBJ2-3	TRBD2	TGTGCCAGCTCACAAGTAGCGGGTAGCACAGATACGCAGTATTTT	CASSQVAGSTDTQYF
-	TRBV4-1	19	TRBJ2-1	TRBD2	TGCGCCAGCAGCCAAGCGCCGGGGACTAGCGGGATCGCCTACAATGAGCAGTTCTTC	CASSQAPGTSGIAYNEQFF
few	TRBV19	13	TRBJ2-7	TRBD2	TGTGCCAGTAGTACTAGCGGGAGTTTCGAGCAGTACTTC	CASSTSGSFEQYF
once	TRBV5-1	15	TRBJ1-4	-	TGCGCCAGCAGCCGAAACAGCGCAACTAATGAAAAACTGTTTTTT	CASSRNSATNEKLFF
-	TRBV7-9	14	TRBJ2-7	TRBD1	TGTGCCAGCAGCTACGGACAGGGAGGCTACGAGCAGTACTTC	CASSYGQGGYEQYF
few	TRBV6-5	14	TRBJ2-7	TRBD2	TGTGCCAGCAGTTACATAGCGGGAGTGTACGAGCAGTACTTC	CASSYIAGVYEQYF
-	TRBV6-5	12	TRBJ1-5	-	TGTGCCAGCAGTAGGGGGGAGGAGCCCCAGCATTTT	CASSRGEEPQHF
-	TRBV29-1	16	TRBJ1-2	-	TGCAGCGTTGAAATTAAGGGTCATGAAGCTAACTATGGCTACACCTTC	CSVEIKGHEANYGYTF
few	TRBV2	14	TRBJ1-2	-	TGTGCCAGCCGACCGGGACGAACAGACTATGGCTACACCTTC	CASRPGRTDYGYTF
-	TRBV6-1	17	TRBJ2-1	TRBD2	TGTGCCAGCAGTGACCTTCACGGGACTAGCCCTTACAATGAGCAGTTCTTC	CASSDLHGTSPYNEQFF
-	TRBV4-1	16	TRBJ1-2	TRBD1	TGCGCCAGCAGCCAAGGGGGACAGGGAAGCGGCTATGGCTACACCTTC	CASSQGGQGSGYGYTF
-	TRBV5-1	16	TRBJ1-1	TRBD1	TGCGCCAGCAGTTCGGACAGGAGGCCAACGGACACTGAAGCTTTCTTT	CASSSDRRPTDTEAFF
-	TRBV19	14	TRBJ1-1	-	TGTGCCAGTAGCATCAGCTCGGGGGACACTGAAGCTTTCTTT	CASSISSGDTEAFF
-	TRBV5-1	13	TRBJ2-1	-	TGCGCCAGCAGCCTCCTCCTTGGAAGAGAGCAGTTCTTC	CASSLLLGREQFF
-	TRBV27	14	TRBJ1-1	TRBD1	TGTGCCAGCAGTTATGGGGACAGGGTCGCTGAAGCTTTCTTT	CASSYGDRVAEAFF
-	TRBV5-1	16	TRBJ1-3	-	TGCGCCAGCAGCTTGAGCTCAGGGATCTCTGGAAACACCATATATTTT	CASSLSSGISGNTIYF
-	TRBV9	17	TRBJ2-1	-	TGTGCCAGCAGCCCACGTTCTAGCGCGAGCTCCTACAATGAGCAGTTCTTC	CASSPRSSASSYNEQFF
-	TRBV4-1	14	TRBJ1-5	-	TGCGCCAGCAGCCAAGGAGTTGGGGGTCAGCCCCAGCATTTT	CASSQGVGGQPQHF
-	TRBV19	15	TRBJ1-2	-	TGTGCCAGTAGTGGCCCCACAGGGTCTAACTATGGCTACACCTTC	CASSGPTGSNYGYTF
-	TRBV23-1	16	TRBJ2-1	TRBD2	TGCGCCAGCAGTCAATCGACGACTAGCGGGAGGTGTGAGCAGTTCTTC	CASSQSTTSGRCEQFF
-	TRBV30	15	TRBJ1-6	TRBD1	TGTGCCTGGAGGGCCCAGGGACAGGGTTTCTCACCCCTCCACTTT	CAWRAQGQGFSPLHF
-	TRBV19	14	TRBJ1-2	TRBD1	TGTGCCAGTACCGCCGGGACAGGGTTCCGAGGCTACACCTTC	CASTAGTGFRGYTF
-	TRBV27	14	TRBJ1-1	-	TGTGCCAGCAGAATGACAGGCGGAGTCCCTGAAGCTTTCTTT	CASRMTGGVPEAFF
-	TRBV3-1/TRBV3-2	16	TRBJ2-7	-	TGTGCCAGCGGTAACTCCGTAGGGGGGGTTTCCTACGAGCAGTACTTC	CASGNSVGGVSYEQYF
-	TRBV2	13	TRBJ2-7	-	TGTGCCAGCAGTTCCCGCCTCTCCTACGAGCAGTACTTC	CASSSRLSYEQYF
-	TRBV11-3	17	TRBJ2-5	-	TGTGCCAGCAGCTTAGGAGATCGCGGGGTCGGGCAAGAGACCCAGTACTTC	CASSLGDRGVGQETQYF
-	TRBV7-2	15	TRBJ1-4	-	TGTGCCAGCAGCTTAATACAGGGCCTCTTTGAAAAACTGTTTTTT	CASSLIQGLFEKLFF
-	TRBV2	15	TRBJ1-2	-	TGTGCCAGCAGTGAATCCCTCCGACGGATCTATGTCTACACCTTC	CASSESLRRIYVYTF
-	TRBV7-9	13	TRBJ1-6	-	TGTGCCAGCGTGGAAGGGGTTAATTCACCCCTCCACTTT	CASVEGVNSPLHF
-	TRBV7-9	16	TRBJ2-7	TRBD2	TGTGCCAGCAGCTTAGGGCTAGCGGGAGATATCTACGAGCAGTACTTC	CASSLGLAGDIYEQYF
-	TRBV14	12	TRBJ2-2	-	TGTGCCAGCAGCCTATACACCGGGGAGCTGTTTTTT	CASSLYTGELFF
once	TRBV5-1	14	TRBJ2-3	-	TGCGCCAGCAGCCCTGAGCTACCAAGAGATACGCAGTATTTT	CASSPELPRDTQYF
-	TRBV7-2	15	TRBJ2-1	-	TGTGCCAGCAGTTATTGGAGGACTCTCTACAATGAGCAGTTCTTC	CASSYWRTLYNEQFF
-	TRBV19	12	TRBJ2-2	-	TGTGCCAGTAGTCTACGGACCGGGGAGCTGTTTTTT	CASSLRTGELFF
-	TRBV6-2/TRBV6-3	11	TRBJ1-5	-	TGTGCCAGCAGTGACGGCCCCAGGGAGCATTTT	CASSDGPREHF
-	TRBV6-5	13	TRBJ2-1	TRBD2	TGTGCCAGCAAAACGACTAGCGTAGATGAGCAGTTCTTC	CASKTTSVDEQFF
-	TRBV28	14	TRBJ1-2	-	TGTGCCACCCCCCGGGAGGGGCCGTCCTATGGCTACACCTTC	CATPREGPSYGYTF
-	TRBV4-1	16	TRBJ2-3	-	TGCGCCAGCAGCCAAGATTTATCCGTAGGGACAGATACGCAGTATTTT	CASSQDLSVGTDTQYF
-	TRBV2	14	TRBJ1-3	-	TGTGCCACAAAGGCAGGGTTCTCTGGAAACACCATATATTTT	CATKAGFSGNTIYF
-	TRBV9	14	TRBJ1-3	TRBD1	TGTGCCAGCAGCCTTGACAGGGTTGGAAACACCATATATTTT	CASSLDRVGNTIYF
-	TRBV19	13	TRBJ1-1	-	TGTGCCAGTAGTATGACTCCTCACACTGAAGCTTTCTTT	CASSMTPHTEAFF
few	TRBV3-1/TRBV3-2	15	TRBJ2-1	TRBD2	TGTGCCAGCAGCCCGACTAGCGGTCCTGTTTCTGAGCAGTTCTTC	CASSPTSGPVSEQFF
-	TRBV24-1	12	TRBJ1-2	TRBD1	TGTGCCACCAGTGATTATGGGACAGCCTACACCTTC	CATSDYGTAYTF